This entry describes one T cell receptor (beta chain). Its antigen is unknown. V lost 3 bases and J 1 base, leaving 19 bases between the germline ends. The germline gives CDR1 MNHEY, CDR2 SMNVEV (reference sequence). This CDR3 region has 19 residues. Here immunoSEQ multiplex PCR was the method, and the copy in TCRdb shows in-frame clones only, minus some. In the table there are roughly 51,000 clones, 65% to 90% of which are singletons. This entry belongs to a study of T cell responses to AZD1222 COVID-19 vaccine. Findings and caveats of the study: Repertoire sampling was restricted to post-peak T cell response timepoints. Researchers report vaccine-associated CD4 TCRs spanning spike, with dominance at 160-218 and 743-854.

The sequenced sample was peripheral blood, obtained 28 days after the second AZD1222 dose. This rearrangement joins TRBV27 to TRBJ2-6; D is possibly TRBD2 (6 bases). The sequence derives from an adult who received the AZD1222 COVID-19 vaccine. The CDR3 sequence: CASSLALLGGGSGANVLTF. The CDR3 DNA sequence: TGTGCCAGCAGTTTGGCCCTACTCGGGGGAGGATCTGGGGCCAACGTCCTGACTTTC. Based on the CDR3 plus reference TRBV27 and TRBJ2-6, the full variable domain is EAQVTQNPRYLITVTGKKLTVTCSQNMNHEYMSWYRQDPGLGLRQIYYSMNVEVTDKGDVPEGYKVSRKEKRNFPLILESPSPNQTSLYFCASSLALLGGGSGANVLTFGAGSRLTVL.